The clone carrying this TCR beta chain has only one observation. The CDR3 consists of 12 residues. Germline V lookup: CDR1 WNHNN, CDR2 SYGVQD (reference sequence). V lost 4 bases and J 11 bases, leaving 12 bases between the germline ends. The data originate from a study of blood T cell repertoires in COVID-19. Study details: The samples span acute and convalescent COVID-19 from the United States, Italy and Spain. The analysed material was cDNA or gDNA that came from T cells, B-cell-depleted T cells, or PBMCs.

The repertoire was sequenced with immunoSEQ multiplex PCR; TCRdb's copy has only in-frame clones and lacks some. The data hold approximately 200,000 clones, with 80% to 90% observed a single time. The TCR was taken from a woman aged 80 or over with acute or convalescent COVID-19. J is TRBJ2-1 and V is TRBV10-1; a possible D gene is TRBD2 (6 bases). Input material: peripheral blood. This CDR3 is CASSAGGNKQFF. In DNA, the CDR3 is TGCGCCAGCAGTGCCGGGGGAAATAAGCAGTTCTTC.